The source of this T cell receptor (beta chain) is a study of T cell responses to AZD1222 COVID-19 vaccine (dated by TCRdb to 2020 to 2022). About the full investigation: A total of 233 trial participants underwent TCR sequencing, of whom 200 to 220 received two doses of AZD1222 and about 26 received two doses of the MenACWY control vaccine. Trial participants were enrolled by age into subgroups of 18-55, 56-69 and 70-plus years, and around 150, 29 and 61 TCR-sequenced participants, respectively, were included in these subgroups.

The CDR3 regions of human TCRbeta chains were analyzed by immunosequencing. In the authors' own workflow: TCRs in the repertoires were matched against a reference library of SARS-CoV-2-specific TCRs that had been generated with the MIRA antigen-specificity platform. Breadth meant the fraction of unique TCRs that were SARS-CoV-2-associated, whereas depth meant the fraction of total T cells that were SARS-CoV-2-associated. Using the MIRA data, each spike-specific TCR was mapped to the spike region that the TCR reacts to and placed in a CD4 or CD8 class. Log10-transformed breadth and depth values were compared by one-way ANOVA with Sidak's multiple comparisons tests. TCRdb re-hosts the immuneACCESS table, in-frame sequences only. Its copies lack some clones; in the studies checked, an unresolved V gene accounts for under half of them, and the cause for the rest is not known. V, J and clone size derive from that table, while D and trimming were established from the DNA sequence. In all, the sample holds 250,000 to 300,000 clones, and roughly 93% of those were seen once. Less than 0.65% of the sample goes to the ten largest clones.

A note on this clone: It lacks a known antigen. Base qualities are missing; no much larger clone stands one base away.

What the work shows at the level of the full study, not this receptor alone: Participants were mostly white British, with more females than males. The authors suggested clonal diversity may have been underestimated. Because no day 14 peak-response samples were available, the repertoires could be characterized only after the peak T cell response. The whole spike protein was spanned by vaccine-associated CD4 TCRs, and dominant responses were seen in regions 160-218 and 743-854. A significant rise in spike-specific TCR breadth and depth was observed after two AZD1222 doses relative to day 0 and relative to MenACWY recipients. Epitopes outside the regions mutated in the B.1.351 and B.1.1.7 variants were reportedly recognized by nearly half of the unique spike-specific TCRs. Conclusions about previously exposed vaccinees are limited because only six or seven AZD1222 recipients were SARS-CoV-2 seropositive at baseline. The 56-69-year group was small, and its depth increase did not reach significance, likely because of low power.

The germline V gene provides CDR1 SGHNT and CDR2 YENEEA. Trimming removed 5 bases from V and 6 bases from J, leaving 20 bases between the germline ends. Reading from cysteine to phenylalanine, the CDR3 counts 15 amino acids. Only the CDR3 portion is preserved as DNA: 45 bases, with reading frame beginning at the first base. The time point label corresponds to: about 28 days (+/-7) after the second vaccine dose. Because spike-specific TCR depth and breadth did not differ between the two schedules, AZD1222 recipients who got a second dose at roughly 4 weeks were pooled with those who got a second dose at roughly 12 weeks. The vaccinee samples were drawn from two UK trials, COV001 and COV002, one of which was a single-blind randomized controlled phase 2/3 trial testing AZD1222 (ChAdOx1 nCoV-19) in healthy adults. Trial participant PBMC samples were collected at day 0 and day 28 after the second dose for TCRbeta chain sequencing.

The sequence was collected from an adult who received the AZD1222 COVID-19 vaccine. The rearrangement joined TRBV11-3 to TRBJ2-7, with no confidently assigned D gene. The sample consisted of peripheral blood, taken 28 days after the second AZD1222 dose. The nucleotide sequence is TGTGCCAGCAGCCAAGACGGGCTATCCTTAAGCGAGCAGTACTTC. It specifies CASSQDGLSLSEQYF.